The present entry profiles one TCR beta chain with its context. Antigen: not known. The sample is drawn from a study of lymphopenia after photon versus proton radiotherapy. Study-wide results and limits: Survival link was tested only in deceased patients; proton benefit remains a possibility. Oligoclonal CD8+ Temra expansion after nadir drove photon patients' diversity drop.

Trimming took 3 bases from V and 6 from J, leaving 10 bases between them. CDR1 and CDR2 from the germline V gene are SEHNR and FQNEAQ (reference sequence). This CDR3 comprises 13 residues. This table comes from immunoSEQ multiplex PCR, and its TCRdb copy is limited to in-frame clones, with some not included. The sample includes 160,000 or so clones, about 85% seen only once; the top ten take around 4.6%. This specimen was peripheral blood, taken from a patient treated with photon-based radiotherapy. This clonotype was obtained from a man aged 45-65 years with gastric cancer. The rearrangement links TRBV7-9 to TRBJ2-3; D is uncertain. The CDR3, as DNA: TGTGCCAGCAGCTTGGGTGGGTGGGATACGCAGTATTTT. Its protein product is CASSLGGWDTQYF. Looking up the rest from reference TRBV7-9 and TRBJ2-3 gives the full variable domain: DTGVSQNPRHKITKRGQNVTFRCDPISEHNRLYWYRQTLGQGPEFLTYFQNEAQLEKSRLLSDRFSAERPKGSFSTLEIQRTEQGDSAMYLCASSLGGWDTQYFGPGTRLTVL.